This T cell receptor (beta chain) comes out of a study of molecular identifiers for immune sequencing clone quantification. The wider study: Replicate runs used RNA from approximately 20,000 or 100,000 naive CD8 cells, which was split five ways into aliquots, and four of those aliquots were then sequenced.

TCRdb reprocessed the PCR reads with MiXCR, giving one entry per CDR3 protein. The table has 490,000 or so distinct CDR3 sequences, roughly 25% seen once. This clonotype was detected only a few times. The CDR3 has 12 residues. CDR1 is SGHVS and CDR2 is FNYEAQ in the germline V gene. The V end was cut by 3 bases, the J end by 5 bases, with 8 bases between. V gene TRBV7-6 combines with J gene TRBJ2-7; D is unresolved. Sequences were obtained from naive CD8+ T cells from blood, with Jurkat cell RNA spiked in. The subset is: FACS-sorted CD8+CD4-CCR7+CD45RA+ naive T cells. The receptor was isolated from a human donor in good health. Some libraries in this study had Jurkat cell RNA spiked in. In DNA, the CDR3 is TGTGCCAGCAGCTTCGAGAGCGACGAGCAGTACTTC. It yields the protein CASSFESDEQYF.